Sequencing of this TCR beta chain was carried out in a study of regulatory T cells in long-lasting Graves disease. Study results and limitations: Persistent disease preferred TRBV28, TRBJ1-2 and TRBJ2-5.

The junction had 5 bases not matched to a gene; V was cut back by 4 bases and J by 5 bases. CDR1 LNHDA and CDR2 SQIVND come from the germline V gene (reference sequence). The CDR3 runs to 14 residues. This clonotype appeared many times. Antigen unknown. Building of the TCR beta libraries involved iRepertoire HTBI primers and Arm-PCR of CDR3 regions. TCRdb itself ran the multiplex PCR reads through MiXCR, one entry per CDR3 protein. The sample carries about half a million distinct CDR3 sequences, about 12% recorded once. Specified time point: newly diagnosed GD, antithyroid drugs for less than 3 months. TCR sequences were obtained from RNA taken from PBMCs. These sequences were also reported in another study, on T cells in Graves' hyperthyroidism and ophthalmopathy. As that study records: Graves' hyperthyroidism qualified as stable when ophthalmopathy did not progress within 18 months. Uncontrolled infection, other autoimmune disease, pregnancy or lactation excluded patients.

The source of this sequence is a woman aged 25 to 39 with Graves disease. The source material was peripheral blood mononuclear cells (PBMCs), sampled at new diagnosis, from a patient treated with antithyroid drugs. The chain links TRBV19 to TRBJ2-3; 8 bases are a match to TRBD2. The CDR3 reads CASSTPGREDTQYF. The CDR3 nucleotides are TGTGCCAGTAGTACCCCCGGGAGGGAAGATACGCAGTATTTT.